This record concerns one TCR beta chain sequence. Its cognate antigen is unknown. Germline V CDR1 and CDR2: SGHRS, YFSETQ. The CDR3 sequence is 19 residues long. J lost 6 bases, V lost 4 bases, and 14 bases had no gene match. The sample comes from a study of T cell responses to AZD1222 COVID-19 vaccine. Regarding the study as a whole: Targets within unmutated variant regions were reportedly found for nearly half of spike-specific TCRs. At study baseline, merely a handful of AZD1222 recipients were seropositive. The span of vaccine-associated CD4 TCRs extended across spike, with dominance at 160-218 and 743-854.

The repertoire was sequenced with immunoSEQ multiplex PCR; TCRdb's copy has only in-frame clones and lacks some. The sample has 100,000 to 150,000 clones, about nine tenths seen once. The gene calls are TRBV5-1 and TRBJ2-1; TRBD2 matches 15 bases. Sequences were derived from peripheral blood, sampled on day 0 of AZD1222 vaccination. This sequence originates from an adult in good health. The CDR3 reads CASSPGLAGGPVLGNEQFF. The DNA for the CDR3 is TGCGCCAGCAGCCCTGGACTAGCGGGAGGGCCAGTCCTTGGCAATGAGCAGTTCTTC.